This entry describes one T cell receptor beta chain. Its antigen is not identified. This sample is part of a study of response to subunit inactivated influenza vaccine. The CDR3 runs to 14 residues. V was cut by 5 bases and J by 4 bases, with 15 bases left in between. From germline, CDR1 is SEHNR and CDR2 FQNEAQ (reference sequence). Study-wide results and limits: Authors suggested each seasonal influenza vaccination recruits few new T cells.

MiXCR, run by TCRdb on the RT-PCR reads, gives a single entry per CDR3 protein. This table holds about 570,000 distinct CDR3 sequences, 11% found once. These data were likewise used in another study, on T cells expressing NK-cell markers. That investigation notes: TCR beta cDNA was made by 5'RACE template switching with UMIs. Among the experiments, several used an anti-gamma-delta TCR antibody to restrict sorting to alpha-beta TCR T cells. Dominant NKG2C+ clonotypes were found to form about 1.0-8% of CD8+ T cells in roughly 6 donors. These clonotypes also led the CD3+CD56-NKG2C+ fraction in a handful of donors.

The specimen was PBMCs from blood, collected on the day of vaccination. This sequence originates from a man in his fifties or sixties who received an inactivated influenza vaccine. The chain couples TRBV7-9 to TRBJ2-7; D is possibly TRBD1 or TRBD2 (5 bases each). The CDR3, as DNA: TGTGCCAGCAGCCGCCCCGTGGGGGAGTACGAGCAGTACTTC. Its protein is CASSRPVGEYEQYF.